These 32 T cell receptor beta chains originate from one sample sequenced in a study of T cells in Graves' hyperthyroidism and ophthalmopathy. Amplification targeted TCR beta CDR3 regions from RNA transcripts. Initially, a first-round RT-PCR of the TCR CDR3 employed the HTBI primer set. TCRdb re-analysed the multiplex PCR reads in MiXCR, keeping a single row per CDR3 protein. Of around 500,000 distinct CDR3 sequences listed, more than 15% are singletons. The source material was blood. These receptor sequences come from a woman aged 30 to 39 with Graves' ophthalmopathy.

As regards this clonotype: Lacking the conserved final phenylalanine or tryptophan, this CDR3 likely reflects a read error. J is TRBJ1-6 and V is TRBV5-1; TRBD1 matches at 9 bases. V lost 0 bases and J lost 7; bases outside the gene matches: 2. This CDR3 contains 15 residues. Germline loops: CDR1 SGHRS, CDR2 YFSETQ. The CDR3 DNA follows: TGCGCCAGCAGCTTGGTTGGGACAGGGAATTCACCCCTCCACTCT. Protein: CASSLVGTGNSPLHS.

This clonotype has just a few counts. The junction differs from germline at one of its ends, possibly a read error. In DNA, the CDR3 is TGTGCCAGCAGCTTGGGCGCAGGGTATGCGTCCGAGCAGTACTTC. Encoded protein: CASSLGAGYASEQYF. The chain couples TRBV5-1 to TRBJ2-7, with D tentatively TRBD1 (5 bases). The germline gives CDR1 SGHRS, CDR2 YFSETQ. This CDR3 spans 15 amino acids.

V usage is TRBV6-9 and J usage is TRBJ1-2; 8 nucleotides line up with TRBD1. CDR1 is MNHGY, CDR2 SVAAGI, per germline. The CDR3 runs to 18 residues. The V gene end was trimmed by 3 bases and the J gene end by 4 bases; junction bases not matched to a gene: 16. CDR3 DNA sequence: TGTGCCAGCAGTTACCTCGGGACAGGTCCTCGCCAAGGCTATGGCTACACCTTC. It specifies CASSYLGTGPRQGYGYTF.

This clonotype was found a few times. The V gene is TRBV7-2, the J gene TRBJ2-1; D perhaps matches TRBD1 (6 bases). Germline V CDR1 and CDR2: SGHTA, FQGNSA. The CDR3 contains 15 residues. The V and J ends lost 1 base and 5 bases respectively, with 12 bases between them. CDR3 sequence (DNA): TGTGCCAGCAGCTTAGTACTGGGGGCGGACAATGAGCAGTTCTTC. Its translation: CASSLVLGADNEQFF.

The V call is TRBV5-1, the J call TRBJ2-3, with a possible D match to TRBD1 (5 bases). This CDR3 has 16 residues. Germline lookup yields CDR1 SGHRS and CDR2 YFSETQ. V lost 0 bases, J lost 3 bases, and 14 bases lay in between. The CDR3 region is CASSLERGSGTDTQYF. DNA for the CDR3: TGCGCCAGCAGCTTGGAAAGGGGCTCAGGGACAGATACGCAGTATTTT.

In this sample, this clonotype turned up many times. V gene TRBV27 combines with J gene TRBJ2-2; 9 nucleotides line up with TRBD1. V gave up 5 bases and J gave up 4 bases; unmatched junction bases: 11. CDR1 MNHEY and CDR2 SMNVEV come from the germline V gene (reference sequence). This CDR3 has 17 amino acids. CDR3 sequence: CASSTLTGTGLTGELFF. CDR3 nucleotide sequence: TGTGCCAGCAGTACTTTGACCGGGACAGGGCTCACCGGGGAGCTGTTTTTT.

This clonotype appeared many times. The chain links TRBV6-1 to TRBJ2-7; TRBD1 might be the D (5 bases). This CDR3 region has 14 residues. Germline CDR1 is MNHNS and CDR2 is SASEGT. The V gene lost 6 bases and the J gene lost 6 bases, with 18 bases spanning the gap. The CDR3 is CASRSGFSKGEQYF. CDR3 nucleotides: TGTGCCAGCAGATCAGGGTTTAGTAAGGGCGAGCAGTACTTC.

This clonotype was detected ten times or more. The chain carries TRBV5-6 and TRBJ1-2; perhaps TRBD1 as D (5 bases). CDR3 length equals 13 residues. V was cut by 6 bases and J by 2 bases, with 11 bases left in between. Germline V lookup: CDR1 SGHDT, CDR2 YYEEEE. The CDR3 reads CASTFGTNYGYTF. CDR3 DNA sequence: TGTGCCAGCACTTTTGGGACCAACTATGGCTACACCTTC.

This clonotype appeared many times. CDR3 sequence reads: CSAKSPVGNTEAFF. The CDR3 region has the DNA TGCAGTGCTAAATCCCCAGTGGGGAACACTGAAGCTTTCTTT. The rearrangement uses TRBV20-1 and TRBJ1-1; D uncertain. The germline CDR1 and CDR2 sequences are DFQATT and SNEGSKA (reference sequence). The V and J ends lost 4 bases and 1 base respectively, with 13 bases between them. The CDR3 consists of 14 residues.

The rearrangement links TRBV4-3 to TRBJ2-5, with D possibly being TRBD1 (7 bases). Germline V lookup: CDR1 LGHNA, CDR2 YSLEER. The ends were cut back, 4 bases at V and 2 bases at J, with 14 bases in the middle. There are 15 residues in the CDR3. As DNA, the CDR3 is TGCGCCAGCAGCCTAGAGACAGGGAGGCAAGAGACCCAGTACTTC. It translates to CASSLETGRQETQYF.

The chain joins TRBV12-3 or TRBV12-4 to TRBJ2-7; 7 bases are a match to TRBD1. This CDR3 contains 13 residues. The V and J ends lost 6 bases and 7 bases, in that order; junction bases with no gene match: 9. The CDR3 protein is CASRAGTVYEQYF. CDR3 nucleotide sequence: TGTGCCAGCAGGGCCGGGACAGTATATGAGCAGTACTTC.

This clonotype has at least ten counts. V is TRBV5-1 and J is TRBJ1-1, with 9 positions matching TRBD1. V shed 4 bases and J 10 bases; nucleotides not matched to a gene: 8. CDR3 length: 13 residues. Per germline, CDR1 SGHRS and CDR2 YFSETQ. CDR3 in amino acids: CASSPGDRVIAFF. The CDR3 region has the DNA TGCGCCAGCAGCCCGGGGGACAGGGTTATAGCTTTCTTT.

The CDR3 sequence: CASSDSEAFF. The CDR3 nucleotides read TGTGCCAGCAGCGACTCTGAAGCTTTCTTT. The chain combines TRBV14 with TRBJ1-1; D not resolved. V was trimmed by 5 bases and J by 6 bases, leaving 4 bases between them. The germline CDR1 and CDR2 sequences are SGHDN and FVKESK. This CDR3 contains 10 residues.

The chain is built from TRBV25-1 and TRBJ1-1; TRBD1 matches 7 bases. There are 15 residues in the CDR3. CDR1 and CDR2 from the germline V gene are MGHDK and SYGVNS. V was pared by 7 bases and J by 1 base, with 9 bases of the junction left unmatched. DNA for the CDR3: TGTGCCAGCACCCCCACGACAGGGTGGAACACTGAAGCTTTCTTT. It is translated as CASTPTTGWNTEAFF.

This rearrangement joins TRBV10-3 to TRBJ2-2, with D possibly being TRBD1 or TRBD2 (6 bases each). Deletions cut 8 bases from V and 3 bases from J, with 10 bases between. Germline CDR1 reads ENHRY; CDR2 reads SYGVKD. This CDR3 contains 13 residues. The CDR3 spells CAIERGDTGELFF. CDR3 DNA sequence: TGTGCCATCGAGAGGGGGGACACCGGGGAGCTGTTTTTT.

Only a few counts were recorded for this clonotype. A much bigger clone sits one base away, suggesting this may be a read error. The chain uses TRBV28 and TRBJ2-3, with 7 bases identical to TRBD2. Germline CDR1 is MDHEN and CDR2 is SYDVKM. The CDR3 has 16 residues. The V segment lost 6 bases and the J segment 4 bases; nucleotides outside the gene matches: 13. The CDR3 region has the DNA TGTGCCAGCAGATTCGGTCTAGCGGAAGACGCAGATACGCAGTATTTT. This sequence encodes CASRFGLAEDADTQYF.

Only a few counts were recorded for this clonotype. The chain recombines TRBV15 with TRBJ2-7, with D hard to call. The germline V and J ends were trimmed by 2 bases and 3 bases, with 5 bases remaining between them. The CDR3 contains 12 residues. Germline-derived CDR1 and CDR2 are LNHNV and YYDKDF (reference sequence). The CDR3 nucleotides are TGTGCCACCAGCAGACCTAACTACGAGCAGTACTTC. Translation: CATSRPNYEQYF.

This clonotype was recorded at least ten times. The chain uses TRBV4-2 and TRBJ2-7; the match to TRBD2 covers 7 bases. CDR3 length equals 16 residues. Trimming at V came to 1 base and at J to 1 base, leaving 7 bases not matched to a gene. Germline V lookup: CDR1 LGHNA, CDR2 YNFKEQ. The CDR3, as DNA: TGTGCCAGCAGCCAAGGTCTGGCGGGAGAGTCCTACGAGCAGTACTTC. Amino acids: CASSQGLAGESYEQYF.

This clonotype was found a few times. The rearrangement joins TRBV20-1 to TRBJ1-2; D perhaps matches TRBD1 (6 bases). The CDR3 length is 14 residues. Trimming removed 5 bases at V and 4 bases at J, with 17 bases between. Germline CDR1 DFQATT, CDR2 SNEGSKA (reference sequence). CDR3 region: CSAPVSGAVYGYTF. The CDR3 DNA follows: TGCAGTGCTCCCGTATCAGGGGCTGTCTATGGCTACACCTTC.

This clonotype was seen many times. The chain recombines TRBV18 with TRBJ1-2; 9 positions agree with TRBD1. Trimming cost V 6 bases and J 5 bases; bases outside gene matches: 10. Germline values: CDR1 KGHSH, CDR2 LQKENI. The CDR3 is 15 residues long. CDR3 sequence: CASSQQGAFDYGYTF. CDR3 nucleotides: TGTGCCAGCTCTCAACAGGGGGCGTTTGATTATGGCTACACCTTC.

This clonotype was counted at least ten times. This chain links TRBV20-1 with TRBJ2-1; 10 bases are a match to TRBD2. The CDR3 spans 13 residues. The V segment lost 3 bases and the J segment 5 bases; nucleotides outside the gene matches: 1. Germline V CDR1 and CDR2: DFQATT, SNEGSKA (reference sequence). The CDR3: CSARSGGDNEQFF. The CDR3 DNA sequence: TGCAGTGCTAGGAGCGGGGGGGACAATGAGCAGTTCTTC.

The sample holds many counts of this clonotype. The chain couples TRBV19 to TRBJ2-1; no reliable D call. Trimming stripped 6 bases from V and 6 bases from J, with 12 bases between. There are 13 residues in the CDR3. Germline V CDR1 and CDR2: LNHDA, SQIVND (reference sequence). The CDR3, as DNA: TGTGCCAGTAGAATTCCAGCCGCCAATGAGCAGTTCTTC. Residues: CASRIPAANEQFF. Full variable domain (remainder filled in from reference TRBV19 and TRBJ2-1): DGGITQSPKYLFRKEGQNVTLSCEQNLNHDAMYWYRQDPGQGLRLIYYSQIVNDFQKGDIAEGYSVSREKKESFPLTVTSAQKNPTAFYLCASRIPAANEQFFGPGTRLTVL.

The sample holds many counts of this clonotype. The chain has TRBV7-2 and TRBJ2-5; 11 positions agree with TRBD2. The V gene end was trimmed by 6 bases and the J gene end by 3 bases; junction bases not matched to a gene: 9. The CDR3 runs to 16 residues. Germline lookup yields CDR1 SGHTA and CDR2 FQGNSA. The CDR3: CASSYVAGGPKETQYF. The CDR3 nucleotides read TGTGCCAGCAGTTACGTAGCGGGAGGGCCTAAAGAGACCCAGTACTTC.

The chain carries TRBV12-3 or TRBV12-4 and TRBJ1-3; D is undetermined. V shed 3 bases and J shed 0 bases, with 6 bases lying between them. The CDR3 has 14 amino acids. CDR3 in amino acids: CASSFGSSGNTIYF. CDR3 nucleotide sequence: TGTGCCAGCAGTTTTGGGAGCTCTGGAAACACCATATATTTT.

This clonotype was picked up many times. The chain employs TRBV18 and TRBJ2-7; 10 nucleotides agree with TRBD1. Unmatched junction bases numbered 6, after V lost 2 bases and J lost 2 bases. CDR3 length: 16 residues. Germline V gene lookup returns CDR1 KGHSH and CDR2 LQKENI. Here the CDR3 reads CASSPGIGQGAYEQYF. CDR3 in DNA: TGTGCCAGCTCACCAGGGATTGGACAGGGGGCCTACGAGCAGTACTTC.

This clonotype was counted at least ten times. The V and J genes are TRBV7-2 and TRBJ1-4; 9 nucleotides align to TRBD1. CDR1 is SGHTA, CDR2 FQGNSA, per germline. Trimming cost V 3 bases and J 8 bases; bases outside gene matches: 4. The CDR3 has 14 residues. Here the CDR3 reads CASSLRTGDEKLFF. CDR3 sequence (DNA): TGTGCCAGCAGCTTGAGGACAGGGGACGAAAAACTGTTTTTT.

This clonotype was picked up one time. Given a much more abundant clone one base away, this may be a read error. The V call is TRBV20-1, the J call TRBJ1-1; 9 positions match TRBD1. CDR1 and CDR2 (germline): DFQATT, SNEGSKA (reference sequence). The length of the CDR3 is 15 residues. Trimming at V came to 2 bases and at J to 6 bases, leaving 10 bases not matched to a gene. CDR3 in amino acids: CSARTIEGQGSEAFF. In nucleotides, the CDR3 is TGCAGTGCTAGAACTATCGAGGGACAGGGCTCTGAAGCTTTCTTT.

This clonotype appeared many times. The chain links TRBV18 to TRBJ1-2, with D uncertain. The V end lost 2 bases, the J end lost 10 bases, and 14 bases lay between the germline ends. The CDR3 is made up of 13 amino acids. Germline CDR1 KGHSH, CDR2 LQKENI. The CDR3 DNA reads as TGTGCCAGCTCACCAGGCCTGACCTCCCTCTACACCTTC. Residues: CASSPGLTSLYTF. Based on the CDR3 plus reference TRBV18 and TRBJ1-2, the full variable domain is NAGVMQNPRHLVRRRGQEARLRCSPMKGHSHVYWYRQLPEEGLKFMVYLQKENIIDESGMPKERFSAEFPKEGPSILRIQQVVRGDSAAYFCASSPGLTSLYTFGSGTRLTVV.

This CDR3 reads CSVWTGTEAFF. The CDR3 DNA is TGCAGCGTCTGGACAGGGACTGAAGCTTTCTTT. The V and J genes are TRBV29-1 and TRBJ1-1, with TRBD1 matching over 8 bases. The CDR3 covers 11 residues. The germline V gene encodes CDR1 SQVTM and CDR2 ANQGSEA. V was clipped by 6 bases and J by 5 bases; unmatched bases: 2.

The V and J genes are TRBV7-9 and TRBJ2-3, with D unresolved. The V end lost 5 bases, the J end lost 5 bases, and 8 bases lay between the germline ends. CDR3 size: 12 residues. CDR1 is SEHNR and CDR2 is FQNEAQ in the germline V gene (reference sequence). The CDR3 protein is CASSATLDTQYF. The CDR3 DNA is TGTGCCAGCAGCGCCACGCTAGATACGCAGTATTTT.

This chain joins TRBV5-1 and TRBJ2-5, with 14 positions matching TRBD2. The ends lost 0 bases at V and 13 bases at J; junction bases unmatched: 2. CDR1 and CDR2 (germline): SGHRS, YFSETQ. The CDR3 totals 13 residues. The CDR3 loop reads CASSLGTSGGSYF. DNA of the CDR3: TGCGCCAGCAGCTTGGGGACTAGCGGGGGGTCGTACTTC.

This clonotype was observed many times. The chain employs TRBV2 and TRBJ2-1, with D hard to call. Germline CDR1 is SNHLY and CDR2 is FYNNEI. The germline V and J ends were trimmed by 2 bases and 6 bases, with 11 bases remaining between them. This CDR3 has 14 residues. The CDR3 reads CASSEWGDGNEQFF. CDR3 sequence (DNA): TGTGCCAGCAGTGAATGGGGTGACGGCAATGAGCAGTTCTTC.